Listed below are T cell receptor beta chains from one sample, sequenced in a study of cytomegalovirus exposure and HLA in healthy donors. Repertoires were generated with immunoSEQ multiplex PCR, while TCRdb's copy carries only in-frame clones and drops some. Found here are 150,000 to 200,000 clones; the top ten clones hold about 2%. The source material was PBMCs. The receptor source for this set is a man aged 25-45 years in good health and CMV-seronegative. Each CDR3 is given with its conserved first and last residue. Fields, in order: J gene, D gene, V gene, CDR3 protein, CDR3 DNA. A D gene is named only where the DNA matches it firmly.

TRBJ2-3,TRBD2,TRBV5-1,CASSFSGRADTQYF,TGCGCCAGCAGCTTTAGCGGGAGGGCAGATACGCAGTATTTT
TRBJ2-3,TRBD1,TRBV6-4,CASSLTGGPDTQYF,TGTGCCAGCAGTCTGACAGGGGGGCCAGATACGCAGTATTTT
TRBJ2-2,TRBD1,TRBV4-1,CASSQGITGQTNTGELFF,TGCGCCAGCAGCCAGGGGATCACGGGACAGACGAACACCGGGGAGCTGTTTTTT
TRBJ2-7,TRBD2,TRBV4-1,CASSQGSGTYSYEQYF,TGCGCCAGCAGCCAAGGAAGCGGGACTTATTCCTACGAGCAGTACTTC
TRBJ2-2,NA,TRBV18,CASSSSNTGELFF,TGTGCCAGCTCGTCGTCGAACACCGGGGAGCTGTTTTTT
TRBJ2-7,NA,TRBV29-1,CSVEVYRVGTYEQYF,TGCAGCGTTGAAGTGTACAGGGTCGGAACCTACGAGCAGTACTTC
TRBJ2-1,NA,TRBV18,CASSPPSGHYNEQFF,TGTGCCAGCTCACCACCAAGCGGGCACTACAATGAGCAGTTCTTC
TRBJ2-5,TRBD2,TRBV7-9,CASSFGGRQETQYF,TGTGCCAGCAGCTTCGGCGGGAGACAAGAGACCCAGTACTTC
TRBJ1-2,TRBD1,TRBV7-8,CASSARDRVYYGYTF,TGTGCCAGCAGCGCCCGGGACAGGGTTTACTATGGCTACACCTTC
TRBJ1-5,TRBD1,TRBV7-2,CASSYDRGPNQPQHF,TGTGCCAGCAGCTACGACAGGGGCCCCAATCAGCCCCAGCATTTT
TRBJ2-7,NA,TRBV28,CASNWGGSSYEQYF,TGTGCCAGCAACTGGGGTGGGAGCTCCTACGAGCAGTACTTC
TRBJ2-5,NA,TRBV5-1,CASSLGPNQETQYF,TGCGCCAGCAGCTTGGGCCCTAACCAAGAGACCCAGTACTTC
TRBJ2-1,NA,TRBV7-8,CASSLGALPGYEQFF,TGTGCCAGCAGCTTGGGGGCCCTTCCAGGGTATGAGCAGTTCTTC